This entry is about one T cell receptor (beta chain). Antigen specificity is unknown. The junction departs from the called germline gene at one end, perhaps through a read error. The sorted libraries drew on roughly 930,000 T cells that were CD4+ or CD8+. This specimen comes from a study of neurological immune-mediated disorders. The cDNA was generated by 5'RACE with 10-nucleotide random UMIs. TCRdb re-called the 5' RACE reads with MiXCR, one entry per CDR3 protein. The sample has fewer than 50,000 distinct CDR3 sequences, approximately 14% seen once; the top ten hold under 4.5%. Study-level findings and limits: None of the CDR3 amino acid sequences of expanded clones were shared across subjects, and this suggested private repertoires in all groups. HTLV-1-associated myelopathy led in TCR clonal expansion, while multiple sclerosis ranked lowest, below healthy controls.

Germline CDR1 and CDR2: SGHVS and FNYEAQ. This CDR3 has 15 amino acids. The gene calls are TRBV7-6 and TRBJ2-3; D is possibly TRBD1 (5 bases). This TCR was recovered from a woman aged 55-69 years with HTLV-1-associated myelopathy (HAM/TSP). The sequenced sample was CD4+ T cells from blood. The CDR3 spells CASSSQVGRTDTQYF. CDR3 bases: TGTGCCAGTAGCTCCCAAGTGGGGCGCACAGATACGCAGTATTTT.